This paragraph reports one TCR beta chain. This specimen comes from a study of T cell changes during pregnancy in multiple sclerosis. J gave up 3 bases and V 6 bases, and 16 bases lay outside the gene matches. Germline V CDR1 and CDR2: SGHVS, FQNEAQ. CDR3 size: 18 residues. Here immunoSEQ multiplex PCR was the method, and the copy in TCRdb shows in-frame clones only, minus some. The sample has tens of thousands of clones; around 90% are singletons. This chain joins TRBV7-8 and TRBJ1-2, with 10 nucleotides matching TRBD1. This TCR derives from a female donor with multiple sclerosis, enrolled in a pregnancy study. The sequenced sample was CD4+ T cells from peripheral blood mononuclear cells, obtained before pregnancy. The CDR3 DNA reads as TGTGCCAGCAGTTCACGGGGTGGACAGGGGGAGGGCGACTATGGCTACACCTTC. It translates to CASSSRGGQGEGDYGYTF.